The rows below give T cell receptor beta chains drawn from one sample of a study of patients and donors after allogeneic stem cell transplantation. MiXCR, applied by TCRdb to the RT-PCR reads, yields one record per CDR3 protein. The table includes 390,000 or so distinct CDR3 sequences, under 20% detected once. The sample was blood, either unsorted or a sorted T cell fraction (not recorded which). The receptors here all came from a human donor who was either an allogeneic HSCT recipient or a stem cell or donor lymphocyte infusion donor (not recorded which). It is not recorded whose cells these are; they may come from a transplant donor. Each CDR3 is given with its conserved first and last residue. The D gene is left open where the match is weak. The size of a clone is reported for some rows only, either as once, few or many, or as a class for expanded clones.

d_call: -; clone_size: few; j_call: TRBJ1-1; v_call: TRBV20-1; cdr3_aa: CSARVAHGPLF; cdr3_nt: TGCAGTGCTAGAGTTGCTCACGGGCCCCTGTTT
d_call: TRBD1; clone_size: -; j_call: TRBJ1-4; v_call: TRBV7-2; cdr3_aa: CASLPPRGTVGEKLFF; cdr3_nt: TGTGCCAGCTTACCACCGCGGGGGACAGTGGGTGAAAAACTGTTTTTT
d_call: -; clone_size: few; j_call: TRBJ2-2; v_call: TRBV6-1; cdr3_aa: CASGHLNTGELFF; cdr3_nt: TGTGCCAGCGGACACTTGAACACCGGGGAGCTGTTTTTT
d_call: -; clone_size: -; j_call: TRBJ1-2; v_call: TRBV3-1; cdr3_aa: CASGPNYGYTF; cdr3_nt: TGTGCCAGCGGGCCAAACTATGGCTACACCTTC
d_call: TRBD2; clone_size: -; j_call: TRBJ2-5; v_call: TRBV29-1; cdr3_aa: CSVEMEGGGETQYF; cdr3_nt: TGCAGCGTTGAAATGGAGGGCGGGGGAGAGACCCAGTACTTC
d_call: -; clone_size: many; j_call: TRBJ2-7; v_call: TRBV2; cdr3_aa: CASSVGVF; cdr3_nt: TGTGCCAGCAGTGTGGGAGTCTTC
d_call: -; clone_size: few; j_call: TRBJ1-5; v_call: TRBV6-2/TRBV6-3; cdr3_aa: CASSYAGPNQPQHF; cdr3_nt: TGTGCCAGCAGTTACGCAGGGCCCAATCAGCCCCAGCATTTT
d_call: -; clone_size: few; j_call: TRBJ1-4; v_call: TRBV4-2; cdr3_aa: CASSQGGVATNEKLFF; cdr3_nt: TGTGCCAGCAGCCAAGGTGGAGTGGCAACTAATGAAAAACTGTTTTTT
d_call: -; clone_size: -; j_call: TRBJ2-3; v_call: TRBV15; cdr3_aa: CATSRGHWRGRGTDTQYF; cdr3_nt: TGTGCCACCAGCAGAGGACATTGGAGGGGCCGGGGCACAGATACGCAGTATTTT
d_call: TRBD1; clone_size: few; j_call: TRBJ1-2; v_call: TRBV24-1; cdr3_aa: CATSDPTGFYGYTF; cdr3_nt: TGTGCCACCAGTGATCCGACAGGGTTCTATGGCTACACCTTC
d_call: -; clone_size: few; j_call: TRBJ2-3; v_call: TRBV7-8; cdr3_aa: CASSLRVGMGDTQYF; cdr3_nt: TGTGCCAGCAGCTTACGGGTCGGGATGGGAGATACGCAGTATTTT
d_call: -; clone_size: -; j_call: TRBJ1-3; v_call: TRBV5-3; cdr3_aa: CASSFRLGETGNTIYF; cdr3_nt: TGTGCCAGTAGCTTTAGGTTGGGGGAGACTGGAAACACCATATATTTT
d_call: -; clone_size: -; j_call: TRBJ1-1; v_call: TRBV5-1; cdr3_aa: CASSFAGRGGTEAFF; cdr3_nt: TGCGCCAGCAGCTTTGCGGGAAGGGGTGGTACTGAAGCTTTCTTT
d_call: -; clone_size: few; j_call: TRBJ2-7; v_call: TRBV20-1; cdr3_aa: CSAHWRGGAREQYF; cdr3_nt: TGCAGTGCTCACTGGAGGGGGGGTGCGCGCGAGCAGTACTTC
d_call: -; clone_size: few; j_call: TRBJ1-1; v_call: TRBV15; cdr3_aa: CATSRDRSASVNTEAFF; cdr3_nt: TGTGCCACCAGCAGAGATCGATCAGCAAGCGTGAACACTGAAGCTTTCTTT
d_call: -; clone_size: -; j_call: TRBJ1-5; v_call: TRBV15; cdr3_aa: CATSRGLRMGSDQPQHF; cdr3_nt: TGTGCCACCAGCAGAGGCCTCCGGATGGGGTCGGATCAGCCCCAGCATTTT
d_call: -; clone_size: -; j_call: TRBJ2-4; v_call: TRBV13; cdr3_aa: CATAQGKNIQYF; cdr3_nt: TGTGCCACCGCGCAGGGGAAAAACATTCAGTACTTC
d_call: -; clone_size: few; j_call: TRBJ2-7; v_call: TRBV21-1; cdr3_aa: CASSMRGSIGEQYF; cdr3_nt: TGTGCCAGCAGCATGAGGGGCTCAATTGGCGAGCAGTACTTC
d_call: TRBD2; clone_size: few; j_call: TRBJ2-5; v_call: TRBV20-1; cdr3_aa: CSARVPGLARETQYF; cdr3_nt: TGCAGTGCTAGAGTTCCCGGACTAGCGCGAGAGACCCAGTACTTC
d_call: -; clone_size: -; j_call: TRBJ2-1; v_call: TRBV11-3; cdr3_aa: CASSLKNQGYEQFF; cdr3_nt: TGTGCCAGCAGCTTAAAAAACCAGGGGTATGAGCAGTTCTTC
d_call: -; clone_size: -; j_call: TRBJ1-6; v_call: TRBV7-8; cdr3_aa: CASSGGRGSYNSPLHF; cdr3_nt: TGTGCCAGCAGCGGAGGGCGGGGATCCTATAATTCACCCCTCCACTTT
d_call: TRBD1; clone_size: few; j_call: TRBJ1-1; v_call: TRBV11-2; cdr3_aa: CASSLGSGAGQGGTEAFF; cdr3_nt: TGTGCCAGCAGCTTAGGGTCCGGCGCGGGACAGGGAGGGACTGAAGCTTTCTTT
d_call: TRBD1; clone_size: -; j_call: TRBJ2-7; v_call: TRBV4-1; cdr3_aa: CASSQDRGQGDDF; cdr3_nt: TGCGCCAGCAGCCAAGATAGAGGACAGGGGGATGACTTC
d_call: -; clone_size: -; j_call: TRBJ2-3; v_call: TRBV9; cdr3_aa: CASSVVAASTDTQYF; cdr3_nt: TGTGCCAGCAGCGTAGTGGCAGCCAGCACAGATACGCAGTATTTT
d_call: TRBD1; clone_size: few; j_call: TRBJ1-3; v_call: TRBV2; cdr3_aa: CASSVRTGPRGNTIYF; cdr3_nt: TGTGCCAGCAGTGTGAGGACAGGGCCGAGGGGAAACACCATATATTTT
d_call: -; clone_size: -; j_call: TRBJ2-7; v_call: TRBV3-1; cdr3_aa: CASSQAGTRNDEQYF; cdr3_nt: TGTGCCAGCAGCCAGGCCGGGACACGGAATGACGAGCAGTACTTC
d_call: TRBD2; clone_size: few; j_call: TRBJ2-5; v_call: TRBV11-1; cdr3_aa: CASSSWEVGTSGSETQYF; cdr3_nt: TGTGCCAGCAGCTCCTGGGAGGTCGGGACTAGCGGGAGTGAGACCCAGTACTTC
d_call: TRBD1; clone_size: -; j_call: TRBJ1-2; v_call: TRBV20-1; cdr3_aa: CSARDRGTGVYGYTF; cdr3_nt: TGCAGTGCTAGAGATCGTGGGACAGGGGTCTATGGCTACACCTTC
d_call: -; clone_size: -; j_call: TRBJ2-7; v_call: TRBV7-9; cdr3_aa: CASSRSGGPEQYF; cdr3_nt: TGTGCCAGCAGCCGGTCAGGGGGGCCCGAGCAGTACTTC
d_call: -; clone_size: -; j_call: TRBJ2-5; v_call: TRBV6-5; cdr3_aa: CASSYSAIADIQETQYF; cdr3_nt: TGTGCCAGCAGTTACTCGGCAATAGCGGATATTCAAGAGACCCAGTACTTC
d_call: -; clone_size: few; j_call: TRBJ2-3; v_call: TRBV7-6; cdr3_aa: CASSHGAPWGADTQYF; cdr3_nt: TGTGCCAGCAGCCACGGGGCTCCCTGGGGTGCAGATACGCAGTATTTT
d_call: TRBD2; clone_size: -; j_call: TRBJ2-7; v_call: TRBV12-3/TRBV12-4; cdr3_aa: CASSFRRGVYEQYF; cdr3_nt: TGTGCCAGCAGTTTTAGGCGGGGGGTCTACGAGCAGTACTTC
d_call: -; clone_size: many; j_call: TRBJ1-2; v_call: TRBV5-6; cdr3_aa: CASSRRGRWRDGYTF; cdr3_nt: TGTGCCAGCAGCCGAAGGGGCAGATGGAGGGATGGCTACACCTTC
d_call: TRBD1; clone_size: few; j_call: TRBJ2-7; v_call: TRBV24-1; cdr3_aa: CATSDLGTGGSYEQYF; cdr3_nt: TGTGCCACCAGTGATTTGGGGACAGGGGGATCCTACGAGCAGTACTTC
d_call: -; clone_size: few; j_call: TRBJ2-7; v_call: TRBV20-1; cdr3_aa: CSAPKGGTKAEQYF; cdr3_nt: TGCAGTGCTCCAAAGGGGGGAACTAAAGCGGAGCAGTACTTC
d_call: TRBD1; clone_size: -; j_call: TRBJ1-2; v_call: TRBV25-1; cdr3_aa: CASSPPGTGGFGYTF; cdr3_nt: TGTGCCAGCAGTCCGCCCGGGACAGGGGGTTTCGGCTACACCTTC
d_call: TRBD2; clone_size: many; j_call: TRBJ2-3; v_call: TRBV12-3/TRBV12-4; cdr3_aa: CASHMAGGSTDTQYF; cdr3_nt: TGTGCCAGCCATATGGCGGGGGGGAGCACAGATACGCAGTATTTT
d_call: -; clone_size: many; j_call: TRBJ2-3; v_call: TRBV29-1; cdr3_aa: CSVKPSTDTQYF; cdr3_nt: TGCAGCGTTAAGCCCAGCACAGATACGCAGTATTTT
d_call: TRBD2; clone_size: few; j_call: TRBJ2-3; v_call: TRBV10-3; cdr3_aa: CAISVPLSGRAMDTQYF; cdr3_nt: TGTGCCATCAGTGTACCCTTAAGCGGGAGGGCCATGGATACGCAGTATTTT
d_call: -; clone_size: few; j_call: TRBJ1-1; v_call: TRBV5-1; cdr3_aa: CASSVTGYTEAFF; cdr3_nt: TGCGCCAGCAGCGTTACAGGGTACACTGAAGCTTTCTTT
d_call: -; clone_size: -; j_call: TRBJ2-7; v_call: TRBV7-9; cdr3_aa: CASSSPSPRGFSEQYF; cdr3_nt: TGTGCCAGCAGCTCGCCAAGCCCTCGGGGTTTCAGCGAGCAGTACTTC
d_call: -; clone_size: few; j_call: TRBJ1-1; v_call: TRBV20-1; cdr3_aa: CSARETSEAFF; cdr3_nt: TGCAGTGCTAGAGAGACGTCTGAAGCTTTCTTT
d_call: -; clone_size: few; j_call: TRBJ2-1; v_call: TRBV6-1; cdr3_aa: CASTPSPGPRRNEQFF; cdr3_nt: TGTGCCAGCACCCCATCTCCCGGGCCCAGAAGGAATGAGCAGTTCTTC
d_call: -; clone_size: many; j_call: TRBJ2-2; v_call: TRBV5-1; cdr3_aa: CASRKGTGVVAGELFF; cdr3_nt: TGCGCCAGCAGGAAAGGAACCGGGGTAGTCGCCGGGGAGCTGTTTTTT
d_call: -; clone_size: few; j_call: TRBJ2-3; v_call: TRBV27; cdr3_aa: CASKQVGADTQYF; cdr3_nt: TGTGCCAGCAAGCAAGTAGGGGCAGATACGCAGTATTTT
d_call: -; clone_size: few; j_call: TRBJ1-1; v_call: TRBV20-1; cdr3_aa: CSARTSNTEAFF; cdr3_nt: TGCAGTGCTAGAACATCGAACACTGAAGCTTTCTTT
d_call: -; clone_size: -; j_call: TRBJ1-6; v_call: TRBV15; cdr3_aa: CATSREVGYNSPLHF; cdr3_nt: TGTGCCACCAGCAGAGAAGTCGGATATAATTCACCCCTCCACTTT
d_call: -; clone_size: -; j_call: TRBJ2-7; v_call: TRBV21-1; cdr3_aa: CASSKGSRQGNEQYF; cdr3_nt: TGTGCCAGCAGCAAAGGGTCGAGGCAGGGGAACGAGCAGTACTTC
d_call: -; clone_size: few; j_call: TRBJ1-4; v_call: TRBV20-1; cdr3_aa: CSAKEGPLSPEKLFF; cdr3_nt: TGCAGTGCTAAAGAAGGCCCCCTGAGTCCTGAAAAACTGTTTTTT
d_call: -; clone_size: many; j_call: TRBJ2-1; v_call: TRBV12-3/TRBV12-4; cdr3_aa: CASSLGGFDEQFF; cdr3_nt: TGTGCCAGCAGTTTAGGCGGGTTCGATGAGCAGTTCTTC
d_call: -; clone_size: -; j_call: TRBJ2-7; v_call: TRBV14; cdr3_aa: CASSRWNEQYF; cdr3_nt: TGTGCCAGCAGCCGGTGGAACGAGCAGTACTTC